These T cell receptor beta chains were read from a single sample in a study of T cells expressing NK-cell markers. TCRdb reprocessed the 5' RACE reads; each CDR3 protein has one entry and no DNA is given. The clone table shows 200,000 to 300,000 distinct CDR3 sequences, with the ten largest holding 0.39%. Sequencing used blood T cells: a sorted CD56 or NKG2C T cell subset, CD4+ or CD8+ T cells, or bulk PBMC T cells (not recorded which). The receptor source for this set is a young man in good health. Both conserved end residues are part of each CDR3. The order of the fields is CDR3 protein, J gene, V gene, CDR3 length.

CDR3 protein: CSALPRRGPQETQYF
J gene: TRBJ2-5
V gene: TRBV20-1
CDR3 length: 15

CDR3 protein: CAAAQGTYEQYF
J gene: TRBJ2-7
V gene: TRBV6-2/TRBV6-3
CDR3 length: 12

CDR3 protein: CATSGTNEQFF
J gene: TRBJ2-1
V gene: TRBV24-1
CDR3 length: 11

CDR3 protein: CASSFGSFLLASPGPSTDTQYF
J gene: TRBJ2-3
V gene: TRBV12-3/TRBV12-4
CDR3 length: 22

CDR3 protein: CASSLDPGQATYEQYF
J gene: TRBJ2-7
V gene: TRBV9
CDR3 length: 16

CDR3 protein: CASSPRTGGDNEQFF
J gene: TRBJ2-1
V gene: TRBV5-1
CDR3 length: 15

CDR3 protein: CASSLGGAGTVGNEQFF
J gene: TRBJ2-1
V gene: TRBV5-1
CDR3 length: 17

CDR3 protein: CASRWSRTDTQYF
J gene: TRBJ2-3
V gene: TRBV12-3/TRBV12-4
CDR3 length: 13

CDR3 protein: CASSYPGTSGFTEQFF
J gene: TRBJ2-1
V gene: TRBV6-5
CDR3 length: 16

CDR3 protein: CASSQDGKNTDTQYF
J gene: TRBJ2-3
V gene: TRBV4-1
CDR3 length: 15

CDR3 protein: CASGGGSYNEQFF
J gene: TRBJ2-1
V gene: TRBV7-6
CDR3 length: 13

CDR3 protein: CSAKWAQETQYF
J gene: TRBJ2-5
V gene: TRBV29-1
CDR3 length: 12

CDR3 protein: CAIRVGQGSTGELFF
J gene: TRBJ2-2
V gene: TRBV10-3
CDR3 length: 15

CDR3 protein: CASSLAGSGEQFF
J gene: TRBJ2-1
V gene: TRBV5-1
CDR3 length: 13

CDR3 protein: CASSQDLAANEKLFF
J gene: TRBJ1-4
V gene: TRBV4-3
CDR3 length: 15

CDR3 protein: CASWDRGPETQYF
J gene: TRBJ2-5
V gene: TRBV5-1
CDR3 length: 13

CDR3 protein: CSVSFWGEQYF
J gene: TRBJ2-7
V gene: TRBV29-1
CDR3 length: 11

CDR3 protein: CASSLSLAGYNEQFF
J gene: TRBJ2-1
V gene: TRBV5-1
CDR3 length: 15

CDR3 protein: CSVGRAGEKLFF
J gene: TRBJ1-4
V gene: TRBV29-1
CDR3 length: 12

CDR3 protein: CASSPSRTSYNEQFF
J gene: TRBJ2-1
V gene: TRBV6-4
CDR3 length: 15

CDR3 protein: CSVALPGLVSETQYF
J gene: TRBJ2-5
V gene: TRBV29-1
CDR3 length: 15

CDR3 protein: CASSVASGLAGVGNTQYF
J gene: TRBJ2-3
V gene: TRBV9
CDR3 length: 18

CDR3 protein: CASSPLSSGRSGYEQYF
J gene: TRBJ2-7
V gene: TRBV18
CDR3 length: 17

CDR3 protein: CAWSLAGGFREKLFF
J gene: TRBJ1-4
V gene: TRBV30
CDR3 length: 15

CDR3 protein: CASSSQARGTGELFF
J gene: TRBJ2-2
V gene: TRBV7-2
CDR3 length: 15

CDR3 protein: CASSDGTGRFYNSPLHF
J gene: TRBJ1-6
V gene: TRBV7-9
CDR3 length: 17

CDR3 protein: CASSSYRGGDHYSTVYNEQFF
J gene: TRBJ2-1
V gene: TRBV7-3
CDR3 length: 21

CDR3 protein: CASSPDSGRLRRTDTQYF
J gene: TRBJ2-3
V gene: TRBV6-1
CDR3 length: 18

CDR3 protein: CASRWDRVNTGELFF
J gene: TRBJ2-2
V gene: TRBV12-3/TRBV12-4
CDR3 length: 15

CDR3 protein: CASSFSGLENIQYF
J gene: TRBJ2-4
V gene: TRBV7-2
CDR3 length: 14

CDR3 protein: CSARASGRLTDTQYF
J gene: TRBJ2-3
V gene: TRBV20-1
CDR3 length: 15

CDR3 protein: CASSLGGTNQETQYF
J gene: TRBJ2-5
V gene: TRBV27
CDR3 length: 15

CDR3 protein: CASSMDLSNYEQYF
J gene: TRBJ2-7
V gene: TRBV19
CDR3 length: 14

CDR3 protein: CSVDPDRRGYTF
J gene: TRBJ1-2
V gene: TRBV29-1
CDR3 length: 12

CDR3 protein: CASSLQGAGWTEAFF
J gene: TRBJ1-1
V gene: TRBV7-2
CDR3 length: 15

CDR3 protein: CSVAVQLYNEQFF
J gene: TRBJ2-1
V gene: TRBV29-1
CDR3 length: 13

CDR3 protein: CASSLAVAAIYNEQFF
J gene: TRBJ2-1
V gene: TRBV5-5
CDR3 length: 16

CDR3 protein: CSARVSSGRAPTQYF
J gene: TRBJ2-3
V gene: TRBV20-1
CDR3 length: 15

CDR3 protein: CASSYLLAGGRGHNEQFF
J gene: TRBJ2-1
V gene: TRBV6-5
CDR3 length: 18

CDR3 protein: CATSRDLAGVINEQFF
J gene: TRBJ2-1
V gene: TRBV15
CDR3 length: 16

CDR3 protein: CASSTWTSVSGNTIYF
J gene: TRBJ1-3
V gene: TRBV7-9
CDR3 length: 16

CDR3 protein: CAISESKGTSNNEQFF
J gene: TRBJ2-1
V gene: TRBV10-3
CDR3 length: 16

CDR3 protein: CASRGGGTKNIQYF
J gene: TRBJ2-4
V gene: TRBV12-3/TRBV12-4
CDR3 length: 14

CDR3 protein: CASTLFSTEAFF
J gene: TRBJ1-1
V gene: TRBV12-3/TRBV12-4
CDR3 length: 12

CDR3 protein: CASSQEGGTSGGSYNEQFF
J gene: TRBJ2-1
V gene: TRBV4-1
CDR3 length: 19

CDR3 protein: CASRPTLSRETQYF
J gene: TRBJ2-5
V gene: TRBV6-5
CDR3 length: 14

CDR3 protein: CATQGGRNNLETQYF
J gene: TRBJ2-5
V gene: TRBV15
CDR3 length: 15

CDR3 protein: CATSRDPGGPATNEKLFF
J gene: TRBJ1-4
V gene: TRBV15
CDR3 length: 18

CDR3 protein: CSVQTGLTGELFF
J gene: TRBJ2-2
V gene: TRBV29-1
CDR3 length: 13